These 10 T cell receptor beta chains came from one sample sequenced in a study of T cell responses to AZD1222 COVID-19 vaccine (dated by TCRdb to about 2021). The sample's time point label, decoded: sample from adult after SARS-CoV-2 infection, after symptom onset. Libraries were built with the immunoSEQ multiplex PCR assay. Not all clones reach the TCRdb copy of this immuneACCESS table, which keeps in-frame sequences only. Checked studies attribute under half of the gap to unresolved V genes and leave the rest unexplained. For this sample there are roughly 140,000 clones; approximately 93% appear just once. 9.5% to 15% of the sample lies in the top ten. Here the sequenced sample was peripheral blood, taken after recovery from COVID-19. These receptors were taken from an adult who had recovered from COVID-19.

The V call is TRBV7-9, the J call TRBJ2-1; 8 bases are a match to TRBD2. CDR1 SEHNR and CDR2 FQNEAQ come from the germline V gene (reference sequence). The trim removed 2 bases at V and 9 bases at J, leaving 9 bases unmatched. This CDR3 contains 15 residues. The CDR3 DNA is TGTGCCAGCAGCTTAACCGGGACTAGAACAAGTGAGCAGTTCTTC. Its protein product is CASSLTGTRTSEQFF.

As regards this clone: This specimen includes other DNA sequences encoding the same CDR3. V gene TRBV30 combines with J gene TRBJ1-2; D remains ambiguous. Germline V lookup: CDR1 GTSNPN, CDR2 SVGIG (reference sequence). CDR3 length: 13 residues. Trimming cost V 0 bases and J 1 base, with 6 bases left between them. CDR3 in amino acids: CAWSVQVNYGYTF. The CDR3 DNA is TGTGCCTGGAGTGTTCAAGTTAACTATGGCTACACCTTC.

The rearrangement uses TRBV19 and TRBJ2-1, with no clear D. V was clipped by 1 base and J by 7 bases, with 11 bases between them. Per germline, CDR1 LNHDA and CDR2 SQIVND (reference sequence). This CDR3 spans 14 amino acids. CDR3 amino acids: CASSIGGLFNEQFF. The CDR3 region has the DNA TGTGCCAGTAGTATAGGCGGCCTCTTTAATGAGCAGTTCTTC.

The chain recombines TRBV4-1 with TRBJ1-2; no clear D. Germline V lookup: CDR1 MGHRA, CDR2 YSYEKL. The CDR3 consists of 14 residues. Trimming removed 1 base from V and 5 bases from J, with 11 bases in between. The CDR3 DNA sequence: TGCGCCAGCAGCCAAGCTAGGACCATTTATGGCTACACCTTC. Its protein product is CASSQARTIYGYTF.

This clone was seen more than once but under ten times. The V and J genes are TRBV6-5 and TRBJ2-1, with 7 bases that match TRBD2. This CDR3 spans 15 amino acids. The V and J ends lost 3 bases and 7 bases, in that order; junction bases with no gene match: 9. The V gene's germline CDR1 is MNHEY and CDR2 SVGAGI. CDR3 DNA sequence: TGTGCCAGCAGTTATGGGGGGGGGACTGGGAATGAGCAGTTCTTC. It translates to CASSYGGGTGNEQFF.

This chain joins TRBV19 and TRBJ2-2; D is ambiguous. V was clipped by 3 bases and J by 4 bases, with 6 bases between them. The germline V gene has CDR1 LNHDA and CDR2 SQIVND (reference sequence). The CDR3 has 13 residues. CDR3 amino acids: CASSIWGTGELFF. The DNA of the CDR3 is TGTGCCAGTAGTATTTGGGGCACCGGGGAGCTGTTTTTT.

The chain is built from TRBV10-3 and TRBJ2-3, with 7 positions matching TRBD1. The V gene's germline CDR1 is ENHRY and CDR2 SYGVKD. This CDR3 spans 14 amino acids. The V gene end was trimmed by 10 bases and the J gene end by 1 base; junction bases not matched to a gene: 8. The CDR3 spells CATNRDSGTDTQYF. The CDR3 region has the DNA TGTGCCACAAACCGGGACAGCGGCACAGATACGCAGTATTTT.

The chain is built from TRBV5-6 and TRBJ2-1, with 7 nucleotides matching TRBD2. The germline CDR1 and CDR2 sequences are SGHDT and YYEEEE. The trim removed 0 bases at V and 0 bases at J, leaving 3 bases unmatched. The CDR3 loop spans 16 amino acids. The CDR3 here is CASSLGGGSSYNEQFF. For the CDR3, the DNA is TGTGCCAGCAGCTTGGGGGGCGGGAGCTCCTACAATGAGCAGTTCTTC.

This chain uses TRBV11-3 with TRBJ2-2, with 11 bases aligning to TRBD1. The V segment lost 0 bases and the J segment 0 bases; nucleotides outside the gene matches: 9. This CDR3 is 20 amino acids long. The V gene's germline CDR1 is SGHNT and CDR2 YENEEA. In DNA, the CDR3 is TGTGCCAGCAGCTTAGAGGATTGGGACAGGGGGAGAACGAACACCGGGGAGCTGTTTTTT. Translated, it gives CASSLEDWDRGRTNTGELFF.

CDR3 in amino acids: CASSINRGNTEAFF. In DNA form, the CDR3 reads TGTGCCAGTAGTATTAACCGGGGGAACACTGAAGCTTTCTTT. The rearrangement uses TRBV19 and TRBJ1-1; D is uncertain. CDR1 and CDR2 from the germline V gene are LNHDA and SQIVND (reference sequence). Deletions cut 3 bases from V and 1 base from J, with 9 bases between. The CDR3 length is 14 residues.